The rows below give T cell receptor beta chains drawn from one sample of a study of human T cells and chemical hapten exposure. TCRdb reanalysed the RACE reads using MiXCR and keeps one entry per CDR3 protein. Among 150,000 to 200,000 distinct CDR3 sequences, about 25% were seen once, and the ten largest hold 2% to 3%. The source material was whole blood, sampled in connection with sensitization to the hapten diphenylcyclopropenone (DPC). These receptors all come from a woman in her forties with alopecia areata. Some clones in this sample may be carry-over from other donors' samples. Each CDR3 is given with its conserved first and last residue.

j_gene | v_gene | CDR3aa
TRBJ2-1 | TRBV6-2/TRBV6-3 | CASSDSYEQFF
TRBJ1-2 | TRBV12-3/TRBV12-4 | CATLRAGVGGYTF
TRBJ2-7 | TRBV20-1 | CSARDSAYEQYF
TRBJ2-4 | TRBV19 | CASSMEKGAKNIQYF
TRBJ2-3 | TRBV28 | CASRLTGGTDTQYF
TRBJ1-5 | TRBV4-3 | CASSQVREQPQHF
TRBJ2-7 | TRBV29-1 | CSVEGEIYEQYF
TRBJ1-6 | TRBV6-5 | CASSYLPGQGYSPLHF
TRBJ2-1 | TRBV5-1 | CASSFPGAGGRNEQFF
TRBJ2-7 | TRBV9 | CASSVDLRSYEQYF
TRBJ2-1 | TRBV28 | CAILSNKRTNEQFF
TRBJ2-2 | TRBV12-3/TRBV12-4 | CASSLGDNRGLNTGELFF
TRBJ2-5 | TRBV29-1 | CSVEDLQETEETQYF
TRBJ2-5 | TRBV29-1 | CSATGAGGFTFAQYF
TRBJ1-2 | TRBV20-1 | CSASPGQGAPGYTF
TRBJ2-1 | TRBV15 | CATSRDPGTRVGEQFF
TRBJ1-5 | TRBV20-1 | CSAIRSNQPQHF
TRBJ1-6 | TRBV6-6 | CASSMPVRSYNSPLHF
TRBJ2-1 | TRBV29-1 | CSVVRGRDEQFF
TRBJ1-5 | TRBV28 | CATFSRDQPQHF
TRBJ2-7 | TRBV6-6 | CASSYRQAREQYF
TRBJ1-5 | TRBV30 | CAWSVQGNQPQHF
TRBJ1-4 | TRBV18 | CASSQGTNEKLFF
TRBJ1-2 | TRBV4-2 | CASSQDGTAWGYTF
TRBJ1-2 | TRBV20-1 | CSTEFNYGYTF
TRBJ2-7 | TRBV28 | CASRPGTGGLEQYF
TRBJ1-1 | TRBV7-2 | CASSSNPGSLGTEAFF
TRBJ2-3 | TRBV5-1 | CASSPGTSGTADTQYF
TRBJ2-6 | TRBV7-3 | CASSLEGQGSGANVLTF
TRBJ2-6 | TRBV6-6 | CASRTGGGRANVLTF
TRBJ1-6 | TRBV29-1 | CSVGDRGGSPLHF
TRBJ1-1 | TRBV6-2/TRBV6-3 | CASSYVPGTPNTEAFF
TRBJ2-1 | TRBV20-1 | CSANEGQDYNEQFF
TRBJ2-1 | TRBV24-1 | CATSDLRRGSYNEQFF
TRBJ2-7 | TRBV29-1 | CSVVAQGVAEQYF
TRBJ2-7 | TRBV20-1 | CSATGSGGQYSYEQYF
TRBJ1-2 | TRBV12-3/TRBV12-4 | CASSLPPRSFNYGYTF